This T cell receptor (beta chain) was sequenced for a study of CD8 T cells in Susac syndrome. When the RNA was reverse transcribed, random hexamers were used with an input of 0.5 to 1 ug. Coverage of TCR beta CDR3 amplification by immunoSEQ multiplex PCR extended to 54 Vbeta and 13 Jbeta. From the immunoSEQ multiplex PCR reads, TCRdb called clonotypes with MiXCR, one entry per CDR3 protein. Of 250,000 to 300,000 distinct CDR3 sequences in the sample, 75% to 85% were seen once. V shed 5 bases and J shed 4 bases, with 18 bases lying between them. Germline V gene lookup returns CDR1 LNHDA and CDR2 SQIVND (reference sequence). This CDR3 has 16 residues.

The source material was CD8+ T cells from PBMCs. This chain uses TRBV19 with TRBJ2-1, with D possibly matching TRBD2 (5 bases). The TCR sequence derives from a human donor with multiple sclerosis. The CDR3 coding sequence is TGTGCCAGTAGTGCCCCTAGCCGATCGTCATACAATGAGCAGTTCTTC. It codes for CASSAPSRSSYNEQFF.